This TCR beta chain stems from a study of shared clonotypes between healthy human individuals. CDR3 length: 15 residues. The germline V gene has CDR1 MDHEN and CDR2 SYDVKM. The germline V and J ends were trimmed by 5 bases and 7 bases, with 18 bases remaining between them. Sequenced by immunoSEQ multiplex PCR; TCRdb stores in-frame clones only, minus some. The profile shows about 1.5 million clones, nearly 99% of them singletons. The chain links TRBV28 to TRBJ1-5; D may be TRBD1 (6 bases). The specimen was naive CD4+ T cells sorted from blood. Indicated subset: CD45RA+ positively selected. The TCR comes from a man aged 25 to 40 in good health. CDR3 sequence (DNA): TGTGCCAGCAGTAAACTACAGGGCCCCGGGCAGCCCCAGCATTTT. It translates to CASSKLQGPGQPQHF.